What follows are 27 T cell receptor beta chains derived from one specimen sequenced in a study of regulatory T cells in long-lasting Graves disease. Indicated time point: persistent/refractory GD, antithyroid drugs over 5 years with positive TRAb. The TCR library was made from RNA extracted from PBMCs. iRepertoire HTBI primers and Arm-PCR of CDR3 regions built TCR beta libraries. Each CDR3 protein is one row after TCRdb ran MiXCR on the multiplex PCR reads. The profile shows about 460,000 distinct CDR3 sequences, approximately 23% of them singletons. The source was peripheral blood mononuclear cells (PBMCs), collected when the disease was refractory, from a patient treated with antithyroid drugs. The receptors here all came from a female donor with Graves disease.

The J gene is TRBJ1-4, the V gene TRBV6-2 or TRBV6-3; unclear D gene. Looked up from germline, CDR1 is MNHEY and CDR2 is SVGEGT. The ends were cut back, 4 bases at V and 7 bases at J, with 13 bases in the middle. The CDR3 is 14 amino acids. The CDR3 DNA follows: TGTGCCAGCAGTTTAGTTACGTCGGCTGAAAAACTGTTTTTT. It yields the protein CASSLVTSAEKLFF.

The sample holds many counts of this clonotype. The V and J genes are TRBV14 and TRBJ2-5, with TRBD2 matching over 7 bases. Trimming at V came to 0 bases and at J to 6 bases, leaving 7 bases not matched to a gene. From germline, CDR1 is SGHDN and CDR2 FVKESK. The CDR3 has 15 amino acids. In DNA form, the CDR3 reads TGTGCCAGCAGCCAAGATTCTGGGGGGGGGAAGACCCAGTACTTC. Translating gives CASSQDSGGGKTQYF.

The chain recombines TRBV6-5 with TRBJ1-1, with TRBD1 matching over 12 bases. Losses at the gene ends were 2 bases for V and 4 bases for J; bases not matched to a gene: 8. The CDR3 spans 17 residues. The germline V gene encodes CDR1 MNHEY and CDR2 SVGAGI. The CDR3 protein is CASSYEGTGGSGTEAFF. The DNA for the CDR3 is TGTGCCAGCAGTTACGAGGGGACAGGGGGCTCGGGCACTGAAGCTTTCTTT.

This clonotype has at least ten counts. The V and J genes are TRBV7-2 and TRBJ2-2; D gene uncertain. Trimming stripped 1 base from V and 3 bases from J, with 6 bases between. This CDR3 is 14 amino acids long. Germline loops: CDR1 SGHTA, CDR2 FQGNSA. CDR3 region: CASSLGPHTGELFF. DNA of the CDR3: TGTGCCAGCAGCTTAGGCCCGCACACCGGGGAGCTGTTTTTT.

This clonotype was picked up many times. The chain uses TRBV10-3 and TRBJ1-6; D perhaps matches TRBD1 (6 bases). The V gene lost 5 bases and the J gene lost 3 bases, with 8 bases spanning the gap. From germline, CDR1 is ENHRY and CDR2 SYGVKD. CDR3 length equals 14 residues. Here the CDR3 DNA reads TGTGCCATCAGTCGGACAGACTATAATTCACCCCTCCACTTT. It is translated as CAISRTDYNSPLHF.

A few counts support this clonotype. Since a much larger clone is just one base distant, this may be a read error. The chain uses TRBV6-2 or TRBV6-3 and TRBJ2-5, with D possibly being TRBD1 (5 bases). V was pared by 2 bases and J by 5 bases, with 6 bases between. CDR3 length equals 12 residues. Looked up from germline, CDR1 is MNHEY and CDR2 is SVGEGT. Here the CDR3 reads CASSYGAETQYF. The CDR3 DNA is TGTGCCAGCAGTTACGGGGCGGAGACCCAGTACTTC.

This rearrangement joins TRBV7-2 to TRBJ2-7; 9 bases fit TRBD1. Germline V gene lookup returns CDR1 SGHTA and CDR2 FQGNSA. The CDR3 runs 14 residues. V was pared by 5 bases and J by 2 bases, with 4 bases of the junction left unmatched. The CDR3 spells CASSTDRGAYEQYF. CDR3 nucleotide sequence: TGTGCCAGCAGCACCGACAGGGGGGCCTACGAGCAGTACTTC. Based on the CDR3 plus reference TRBV7-2 and TRBJ2-7, the full variable domain is GAGVSQSPSNKVTEKGKDVELRCDPISGHTALYWYRQSLGQGLEFLIYFQGNSAPDKSGLPSDRFSAERTGGSVSTLTIQRTQQEDSAVYLCASSTDRGAYEQYFGPGTRLTVT.

This clonotype was observed at least ten times. V is TRBV28 and J is TRBJ1-1, with unresolved D. Germline values: CDR1 MDHEN, CDR2 SYDVKM. Trimming left V 2 bases short and J 5 bases short, with 15 bases between. The CDR3 sequence is 15 residues long. The CDR3 coding sequence is TGTGCCAGCAGTTTAAATGGCAGAAGTAGTACTGAAGCTTTCTTT. It codes for CASSLNGRSSTEAFF. The full variable domain, completed using reference TRBV28 and TRBJ1-1, is DVKVTQSSRYLVKRTGEKVFLECVQDMDHENMFWYRQDPGLGLRLIYFSYDVKMKEKGDIPEGYSVSREKKERFSLILESASTNQTSMYLCASSLNGRSSTEAFFGQGTRLTVV.

The chain uses TRBV4-3 and TRBJ1-6; D perhaps matches TRBD1 (5 bases). Trimming cost V 0 bases and J 9 bases, with 9 bases left between them. The CDR3 loop spans 14 amino acids. The germline V gene has CDR1 LGHNA and CDR2 YSLEER. The CDR3 region is CASSQDRQPSPLHF. In DNA form, the CDR3 reads TGCGCCAGCAGCCAAGATCGACAGCCTTCACCCCTCCACTTT.

The V gene is TRBV9, the J gene TRBJ2-7, with D perhaps TRBD1 (5 bases). This CDR3 has 14 amino acids. Germline-derived CDR1 and CDR2 are SGDLS and YYNGEE. V was cut by 0 bases and J by 3 bases, with 10 bases left in between. The CDR3 protein is CASSVAGHLYEQYF. The DNA of the CDR3 is TGTGCCAGCAGCGTAGCAGGACACCTCTACGAGCAGTACTTC.

This clonotype was recorded at least ten times. The CDR3 reads CASTGLAGIGRETQYF. The CDR3 nucleotides are TGTGCCAGCACAGGACTAGCGGGGATCGGTCGCGAGACCCAGTACTTC. The chain carries TRBV6-1 and TRBJ2-5; 12 positions match TRBD2. The CDR3 consists of 16 residues. V shed 7 bases, J shed 5 bases, and the junction held 11 bases outside the gene matches. The germline V gene has CDR1 MNHNS and CDR2 SASEGT.

This clonotype was seen a handful of times. The gene calls are TRBV5-1 and TRBJ2-5, with 9 bases lining up with TRBD2. The CDR3 covers 15 residues. The V segment lost 3 bases and the J segment 5 bases; nucleotides outside the gene matches: 8. Per germline, CDR1 SGHRS and CDR2 YFSETQ. The CDR3 protein is CASSSQTSGIETQYF. As DNA, the CDR3 is TGCGCCAGCAGCTCCCAGACTAGCGGAATCGAGACCCAGTACTTC.

This clonotype was observed a few times. J is TRBJ2-2 and V is TRBV12-3 or TRBV12-4, with 9 positions matching TRBD1. V trimming: 5 bases; J trimming: 17 bases; junction bases outside the gene matches: 9. This CDR3 is built from 12 residues. The CDR3 protein is CASSPGTGQCFF. CDR3 nucleotides: TGTGCCAGCAGTCCGGGGACAGGGCAGTGTTTTTTT.

Here the CDR3 DNA reads TGTGCCATCAACCCTGGGACTAGCGGCCAAGAGACCCAGTACTTC. This codes for CAINPGTSGQETQYF. This rearrangement joins TRBV10-3 to TRBJ2-5, with 11 nucleotides matching TRBD2. The V segment lost 7 bases and the J segment 1 base; nucleotides outside the gene matches: 5. The length of the CDR3 is 15 residues. Germline V CDR1 and CDR2: ENHRY, SYGVKD.

This clonotype was detected ten times or more. The chain combines TRBV12-3 or TRBV12-4 with TRBJ2-7, with 9 bases aligning to TRBD2. This CDR3 contains 14 residues. V lost 7 bases, J lost 3 bases, and 7 bases stayed unmatched. CDR3 sequence (DNA): TGTGCCAGCACCTTAGCGGGAGCGGGCTACGAGCAGTACTTC. Protein sequence: CASTLAGAGYEQYF.

This chain uses TRBV19 with TRBJ2-3; 14 bases are shared with TRBD2. The CDR3 is made up of 18 amino acids. V shed 7 bases and J 4 bases; nucleotides not matched to a gene: 13. Per the germline V gene, CDR1 is LNHDA and CDR2 is SQIVND (reference sequence). CDR3 sequence (DNA): TGTGCCAGTACCAAAGGGGGGACTAGCGGGAGAGGTCCAGATACGCAGTATTTT. Its protein product is CASTKGGTSGRGPDTQYF.

This clonotype was seen many times. This chain connects TRBV6-1 to TRBJ1-1; TRBD1 matches 7 bases. The J segment lost 6 bases and the V segment lost 6 bases, leaving 4 bases of the junction unmatched. The CDR3 length is 12 residues. Per germline, CDR1 MNHNS and CDR2 SASEGT. The CDR3 is CASRGGQAEAFF. Here the CDR3 DNA reads TGTGCCAGCAGGGGAGGACAGGCTGAAGCTTTCTTT.

The chain is built from TRBV2 and TRBJ2-1; TRBD2 aligns across 9 bases. Germline values: CDR1 SNHLY, CDR2 FYNNEI. The CDR3 runs 15 residues. The junction had 6 bases not matched to a gene; V was cut back by 3 bases and J by 6 bases. CDR3 nucleotide sequence: TGTGCCAGCAGTGACGGACTAGCGAGGATCAATGAGCAGTTCTTC. Translated: CASSDGLARINEQFF.

The chain has TRBV4-3 and TRBJ2-7; D is unresolved. CDR1 is LGHNA, CDR2 YSLEER, per germline. V was cut by 0 bases and J by 7 bases, with 10 bases left in between. The length of the CDR3 is 13 residues. CDR3 bases: TGCGCCAGCAGCCAAGATCGGAGCGAGGAGCAGTACTTC. Encoded protein: CASSQDRSEEQYF.

DNA of the CDR3: TGTGCCACCAGTGATTCCCAGGGGGAGACCTATGGCTACACCTTC. Translated: CATSDSQGETYGYTF. The chain recombines TRBV24-1 with TRBJ1-2, with 7 positions matching TRBD1. CDR1 and CDR2 from the germline V gene are KGHDR and SFDVKD. The CDR3 sequence is 15 residues long. Trimming took 2 bases from V and 4 from J; bases not matched to a gene: 6.

This clonotype was seen repeatedly, ten times or more. The chain recombines TRBV7-2 with TRBJ1-2; D is ambiguous. The CDR3 consists of 14 residues. The V gene's germline CDR1 is SGHTA and CDR2 FQGNSA. Trimming left V 5 bases short and J 4 bases short, with 14 bases between. The CDR3 sequence is CASSPGEGIYGYTF. CDR3 coding DNA: TGTGCCAGCAGCCCCGGGGAGGGTATCTATGGCTACACCTTC.

This clonotype has ten or more counts. V is TRBV27 and J is TRBJ2-5, with 8 bases fitting TRBD1. Losses at the gene ends were 6 bases for V and 5 bases for J; bases not matched to a gene: 8. Germline V gives CDR1 MNHEY, CDR2 SMNVEV (reference sequence). The CDR3 contains 14 residues. The CDR3 here is CASSHTGGWETQYF. The CDR3, as DNA: TGTGCCAGCAGCCATACAGGGGGGTGGGAGACCCAGTACTTC.

This clonotype was picked up many times. The V call is TRBV29-1, the J call TRBJ1-2; no definite D call. The CDR3 sequence is 12 residues long. V lost 6 bases, J lost 8 bases, and 16 bases lay in between. Germline CDR1 and CDR2: SQVTM and ANQGSEA. The CDR3 loop reads CSVVEQPLGYTF. CDR3 DNA sequence: TGCAGCGTCGTCGAGCAGCCGCTCGGCTACACCTTC.

In this sample, this clonotype turned up many times. J is TRBJ2-5 and V is TRBV20-1, with TRBD2 identical over 11 bases. Germline lookup yields CDR1 DFQATT and CDR2 SNEGSKA (reference sequence). The junction had 7 bases not matched to a gene; V was cut back by 6 bases and J by 1 base. This CDR3 spans 15 amino acids. CDR3 nucleotide sequence: TGCAGTGCAGACTTCACTAGCGGGGGCCAAGAGACCCAGTACTTC. It translates to CSADFTSGGQETQYF.

This clonotype came up many times. This chain joins TRBV6-1 and TRBJ2-5, with 7 bases aligning to TRBD2. Germline V gives CDR1 MNHNS, CDR2 SASEGT. This CDR3 spans 12 amino acids. V shed 8 bases, J shed 5 bases, and the junction held 5 bases outside the gene matches. The CDR3: CASARELETQYF. For the CDR3, the DNA is TGTGCCAGCGCGCGGGAGTTGGAGACCCAGTACTTC.

This clonotype has ten or more counts. The chain joins TRBV2 to TRBJ2-6; unclear D gene. The germline V gene encodes CDR1 SNHLY and CDR2 FYNNEI. The CDR3 runs 17 residues. Trimming stripped 7 bases from V and 1 base from J, with 17 bases between. The CDR3: CASTPLVSESGANVLTF. Written as DNA, the CDR3 is TGTGCCAGCACCCCCTTGGTATCGGAGTCTGGGGCCAACGTCCTGACTTTC.

The table lists this clonotype with a few counts. The rearrangement uses TRBV7-6 and TRBJ2-2; TRBD1 is a possible D gene (6 bases). Trimming cost V 3 bases and J 0 bases, with 8 bases left between them. Germline V gene lookup returns CDR1 SGHVS and CDR2 FNYEAQ. This CDR3 region has 15 residues. CDR3: CASSLDSTNTGELFF. The CDR3 DNA is TGTGCCAGCAGCTTGGACAGCACGAACACCGGGGAGCTGTTTTTT.